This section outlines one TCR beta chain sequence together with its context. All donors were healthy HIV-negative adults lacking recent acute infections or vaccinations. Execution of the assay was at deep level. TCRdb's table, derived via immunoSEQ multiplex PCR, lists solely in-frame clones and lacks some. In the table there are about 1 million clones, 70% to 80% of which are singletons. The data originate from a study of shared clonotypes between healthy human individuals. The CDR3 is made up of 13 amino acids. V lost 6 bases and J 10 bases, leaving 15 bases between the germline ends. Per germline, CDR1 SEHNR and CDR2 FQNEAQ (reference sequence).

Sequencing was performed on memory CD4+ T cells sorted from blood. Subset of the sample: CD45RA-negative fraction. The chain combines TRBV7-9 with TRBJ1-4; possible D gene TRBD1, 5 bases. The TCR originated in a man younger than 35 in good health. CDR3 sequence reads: CASRDGDLGKLFF. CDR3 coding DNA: TGTGCCAGCAGGGACGGGGACTTGGGAAAACTGTTTTTT.